This entry describes one TCR beta chain. Its antigen remains unidentified. No qualities accompany the bases; no much larger clone lies one base away. The library was obtained by the immunoSEQ multiplex PCR assay. TCRdb took over this immuneACCESS table, retaining in-frame rearrangements with V and J assigned. Such tables are incomplete; in checked studies, under half of the missing clones stem from an unresolved V gene, and the remainder is unexplained. In all, the sample holds tens of thousands of clones, and over 85% of those were seen once. 3% to 3.5% of the sample is in the top ten clones. The data are from a study of T cell changes during pregnancy in multiple sclerosis (dated by TCRdb to between 2019 and 2020). Regarding the research as a whole: The study looked at changes in the T cell repertoire across pregnancy in women with multiple sclerosis.

From its cysteine to its phenylalanine, the CDR3 spans 17 amino acids. Left in the record is the CDR3 DNA by itself, 51 bases read in frame from the first base. V is pruned by 6 bases and J by 7 bases, leaving 12 bases of the junction without a gene match. The germline V gene sets CDR1 to SGHTA and CDR2 to FQGNSA. This TCR was sampled from a female donor in good health, enrolled as a control in a pregnancy study. The sequencing used peripheral blood, collected in the first trimester of pregnancy. This sequence uses TRBV7-2 and TRBJ2-1; 13 central bases correspond to TRBD2. At the DNA level, the sequence is TGTGCCAGCAGTCCCAAGTCCTGGACTAGCGGGAGAAATGAGCAGTTCTTC. Translated, it gives CASSPKSWTSGRNEQFF.